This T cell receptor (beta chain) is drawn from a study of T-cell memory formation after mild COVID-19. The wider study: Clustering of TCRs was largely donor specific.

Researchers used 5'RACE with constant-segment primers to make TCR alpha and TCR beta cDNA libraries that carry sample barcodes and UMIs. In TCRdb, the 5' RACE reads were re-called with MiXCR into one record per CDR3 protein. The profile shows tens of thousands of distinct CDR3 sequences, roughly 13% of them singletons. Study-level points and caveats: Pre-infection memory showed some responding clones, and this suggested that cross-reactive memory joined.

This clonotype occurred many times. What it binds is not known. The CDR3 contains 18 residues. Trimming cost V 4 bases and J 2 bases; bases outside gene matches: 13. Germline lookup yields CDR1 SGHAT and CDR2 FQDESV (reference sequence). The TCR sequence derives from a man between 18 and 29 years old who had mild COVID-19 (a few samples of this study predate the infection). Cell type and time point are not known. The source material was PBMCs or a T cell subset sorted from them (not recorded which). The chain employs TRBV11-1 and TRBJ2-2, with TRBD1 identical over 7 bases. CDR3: CASSSGQETYLNTGELFF. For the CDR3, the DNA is TGTGCCAGCAGCTCCGGACAGGAGACCTACCTAAACACCGGGGAGCTGTTTTTT.